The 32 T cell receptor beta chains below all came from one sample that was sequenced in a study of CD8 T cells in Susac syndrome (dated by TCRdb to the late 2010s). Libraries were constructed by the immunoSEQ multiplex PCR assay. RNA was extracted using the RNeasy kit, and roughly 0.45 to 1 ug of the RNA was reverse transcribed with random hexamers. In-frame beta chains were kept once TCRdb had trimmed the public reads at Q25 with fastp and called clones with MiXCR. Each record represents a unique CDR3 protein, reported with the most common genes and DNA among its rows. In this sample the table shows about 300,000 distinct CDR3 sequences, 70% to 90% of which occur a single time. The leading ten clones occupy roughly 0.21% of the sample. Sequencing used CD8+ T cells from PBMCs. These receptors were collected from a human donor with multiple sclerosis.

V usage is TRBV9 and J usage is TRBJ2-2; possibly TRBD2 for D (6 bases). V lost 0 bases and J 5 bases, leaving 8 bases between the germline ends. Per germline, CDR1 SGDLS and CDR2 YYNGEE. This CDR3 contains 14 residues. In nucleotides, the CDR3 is TGTGCCAGCAGCGTAGCGGGAGAAACCGGGGAGCTGTTTTTT. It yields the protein CASSVAGETGELFF.

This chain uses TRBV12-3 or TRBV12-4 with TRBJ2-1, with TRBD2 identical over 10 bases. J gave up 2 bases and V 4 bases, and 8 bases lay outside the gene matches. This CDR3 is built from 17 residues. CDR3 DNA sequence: TGTGCCAGCAGTTCTCTAACCGGGACTAGCGCCTACAATGAGCAGTTCTTC. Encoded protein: CASSSLTGTSAYNEQFF.

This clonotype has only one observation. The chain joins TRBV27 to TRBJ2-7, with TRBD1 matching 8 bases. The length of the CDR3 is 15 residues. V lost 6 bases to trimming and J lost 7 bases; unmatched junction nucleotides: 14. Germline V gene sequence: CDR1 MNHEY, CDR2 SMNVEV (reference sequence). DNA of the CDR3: TGTGCCAGCAGGGACGACAGGGGCCTGGGGGTTGAGCAGTACTTC. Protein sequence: CASRDDRGLGVEQYF.

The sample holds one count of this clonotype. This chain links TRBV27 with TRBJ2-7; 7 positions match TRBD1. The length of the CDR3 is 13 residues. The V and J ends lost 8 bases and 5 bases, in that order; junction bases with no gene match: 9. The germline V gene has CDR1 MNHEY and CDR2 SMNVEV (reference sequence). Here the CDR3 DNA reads TGTGCCAGCCGGACAGGCCTGTGGGACGAGCAGTACTTC. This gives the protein CASRTGLWDEQYF.

The DNA of the CDR3 is TGTGCCAGCAGTTGGAACCGGGACCCAAATAATGAGCAGTTCTTC. Amino acids: CASSWNRDPNNEQFF. The genes are TRBV28 and TRBJ2-1; TRBD1 or TRBD2 may be the D gene (5 bases each). The CDR3 runs 15 residues. In germline, CDR1 is MDHEN, CDR2 SYDVKM. With 4 bases removed from V and 7 bases from J, the gap between germline ends came to 17 bases.

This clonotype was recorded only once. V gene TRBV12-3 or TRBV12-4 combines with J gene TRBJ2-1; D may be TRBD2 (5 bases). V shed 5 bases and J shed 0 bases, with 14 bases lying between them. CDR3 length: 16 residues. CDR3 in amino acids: CASSPPSGSSYNEQFF. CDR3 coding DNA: TGTGCCAGCAGTCCCCCTAGTGGGAGCTCCTACAATGAGCAGTTCTTC.

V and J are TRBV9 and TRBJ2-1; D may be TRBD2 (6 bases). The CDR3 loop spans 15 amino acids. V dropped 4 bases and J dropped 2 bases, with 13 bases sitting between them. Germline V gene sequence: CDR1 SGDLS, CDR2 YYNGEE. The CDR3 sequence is CASSSRRDPYNEQFF. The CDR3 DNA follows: TGTGCCAGCAGCTCGAGGCGGGACCCCTACAATGAGCAGTTCTTC.

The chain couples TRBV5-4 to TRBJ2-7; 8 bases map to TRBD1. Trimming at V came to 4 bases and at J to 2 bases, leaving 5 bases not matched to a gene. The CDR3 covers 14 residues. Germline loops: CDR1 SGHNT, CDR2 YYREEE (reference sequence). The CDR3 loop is CASSNRDRTYEQYF. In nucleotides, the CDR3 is TGTGCCAGCAGCAACCGGGACAGGACCTACGAGCAGTACTTC.

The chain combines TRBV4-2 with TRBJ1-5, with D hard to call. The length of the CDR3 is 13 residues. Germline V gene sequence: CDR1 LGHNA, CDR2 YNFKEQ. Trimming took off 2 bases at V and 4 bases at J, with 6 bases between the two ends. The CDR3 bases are TGTGCCAGCAGCCAAACACCGAATCAGCCCCAGCATTTT. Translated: CASSQTPNQPQHF.

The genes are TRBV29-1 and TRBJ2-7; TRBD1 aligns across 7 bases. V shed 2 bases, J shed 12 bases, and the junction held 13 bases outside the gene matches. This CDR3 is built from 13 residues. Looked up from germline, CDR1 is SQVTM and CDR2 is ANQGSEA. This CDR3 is CSVERGPDRKRYF. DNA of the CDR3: TGCAGCGTTGAACGGGGCCCGGACAGGAAAAGGTACTTC.

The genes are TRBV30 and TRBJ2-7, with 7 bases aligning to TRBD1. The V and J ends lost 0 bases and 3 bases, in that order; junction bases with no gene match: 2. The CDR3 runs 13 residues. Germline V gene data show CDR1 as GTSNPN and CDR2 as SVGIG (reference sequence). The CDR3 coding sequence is TGTGCCTGGAGTGTGGGACAGAGCTACGAGCAGTACTTC. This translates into CAWSVGQSYEQYF.

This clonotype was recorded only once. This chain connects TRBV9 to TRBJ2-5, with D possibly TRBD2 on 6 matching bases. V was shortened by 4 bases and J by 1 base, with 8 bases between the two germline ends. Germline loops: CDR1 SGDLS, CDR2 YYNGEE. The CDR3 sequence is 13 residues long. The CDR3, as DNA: TGTGCCAGCAGCCGGGAGAGCCAAGAGACCCAGTACTTC. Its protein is CASSRESQETQYF.

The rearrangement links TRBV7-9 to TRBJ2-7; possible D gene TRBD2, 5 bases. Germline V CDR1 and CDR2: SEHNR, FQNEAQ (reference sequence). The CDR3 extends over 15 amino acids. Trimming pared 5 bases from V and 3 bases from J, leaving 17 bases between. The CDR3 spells CASSGEGGLSYEQYF. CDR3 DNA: TGTGCCAGCAGCGGAGAGGGCGGGTTGAGCTACGAGCAGTACTTC.

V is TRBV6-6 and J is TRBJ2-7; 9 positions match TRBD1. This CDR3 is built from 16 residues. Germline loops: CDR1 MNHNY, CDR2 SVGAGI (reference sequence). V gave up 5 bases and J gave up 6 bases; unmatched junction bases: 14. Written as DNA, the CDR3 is TGTGCCAGCAGTGACGAAGGACAGGGGCTTTTGGTCGAGCAGTACTTC. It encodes CASSDEGQGLLVEQYF.

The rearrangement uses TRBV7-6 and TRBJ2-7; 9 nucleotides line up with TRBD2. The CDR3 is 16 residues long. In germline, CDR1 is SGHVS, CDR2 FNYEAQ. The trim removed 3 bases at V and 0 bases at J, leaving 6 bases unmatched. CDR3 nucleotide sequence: TGTGCCAGCAGCTTCATAGCGGGAGAAGGCTCCTACGAGCAGTACTTC. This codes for CASSFIAGEGSYEQYF.

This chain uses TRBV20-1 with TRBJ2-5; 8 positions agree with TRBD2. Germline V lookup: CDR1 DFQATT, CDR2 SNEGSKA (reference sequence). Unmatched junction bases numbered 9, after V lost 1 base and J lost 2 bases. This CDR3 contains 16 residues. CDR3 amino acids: CSARGGGRRQQETQYF. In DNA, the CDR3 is TGCAGTGCTAGAGGCGGCGGGAGGAGGCAACAAGAGACCCAGTACTTC.

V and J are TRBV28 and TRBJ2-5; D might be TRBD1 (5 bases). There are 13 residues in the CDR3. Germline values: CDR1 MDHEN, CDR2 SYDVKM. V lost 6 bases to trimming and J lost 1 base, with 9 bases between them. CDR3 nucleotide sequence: TGTGCCAGCAGCCTGACAGTCCAAGAGACCCAGTACTTC. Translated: CASSLTVQETQYF. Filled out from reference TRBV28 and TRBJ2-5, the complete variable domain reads DVKVTQSSRYLVKRTGEKVFLECVQDMDHENMFWYRQDPGLGLRLIYFSYDVKMKEKGDIPEGYSVSREKKERFSLILESASTNQTSMYLCASSLTVQETQYFGPGTRLLVL.

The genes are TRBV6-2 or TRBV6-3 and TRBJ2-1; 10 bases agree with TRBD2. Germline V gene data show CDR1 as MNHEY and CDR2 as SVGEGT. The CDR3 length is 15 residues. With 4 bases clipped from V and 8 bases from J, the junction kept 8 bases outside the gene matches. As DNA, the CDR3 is TGTGCCAGCAGTTCGGCCCTAGCGGGAGCCGATGAGCAGTTCTTC. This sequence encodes CASSSALAGADEQFF.

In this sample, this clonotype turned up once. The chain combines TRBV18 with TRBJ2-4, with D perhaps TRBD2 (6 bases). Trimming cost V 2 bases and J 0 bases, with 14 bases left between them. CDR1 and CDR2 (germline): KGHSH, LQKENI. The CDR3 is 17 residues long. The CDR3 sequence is CASSPEASVLAKNIQYF. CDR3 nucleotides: TGTGCCAGCTCACCAGAAGCTAGCGTTCTAGCCAAAAACATTCAGTACTTC.

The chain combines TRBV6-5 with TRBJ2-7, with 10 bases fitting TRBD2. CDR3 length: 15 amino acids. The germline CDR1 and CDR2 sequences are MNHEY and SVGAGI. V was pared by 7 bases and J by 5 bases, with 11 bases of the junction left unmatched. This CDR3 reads CASTPLAGGRNEQYF. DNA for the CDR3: TGTGCCAGCACGCCTTTAGCGGGAGGTCGGAACGAGCAGTACTTC.

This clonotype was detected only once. This CDR3 reads CASGFYNEQFF. CDR3 sequence (DNA): TGTGCCAGCGGGTTTTACAATGAGCAGTTCTTC. This chain links TRBV11-2 with TRBJ2-1; D not resolved. Between the trimmed V and J ends, which lost 8 bases and 4 bases, there was a span of 6 bases. This CDR3 is built from 11 residues. Looked up from germline, CDR1 is SGHAT and CDR2 is FQNNGV. The variable domain in full, with the rest retrieved from reference TRBV11-2 and TRBJ2-1, is EAGVAQSPRYKIIEKRQSVAFWCNPISGHATLYWYQQILGQGPKLLIQFQNNGVVDDSQLPKDRFSAERLKGVDSTLKIQPAKLEDSAVYLCASGFYNEQFFGPGTRLTVL.

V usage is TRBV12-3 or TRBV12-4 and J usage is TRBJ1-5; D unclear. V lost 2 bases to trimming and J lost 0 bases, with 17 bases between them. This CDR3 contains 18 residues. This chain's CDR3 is CASSLRQPITHSNQPQHF. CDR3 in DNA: TGTGCCAGCAGTTTACGGCAGCCCATTACCCATAGCAATCAGCCCCAGCATTTT.

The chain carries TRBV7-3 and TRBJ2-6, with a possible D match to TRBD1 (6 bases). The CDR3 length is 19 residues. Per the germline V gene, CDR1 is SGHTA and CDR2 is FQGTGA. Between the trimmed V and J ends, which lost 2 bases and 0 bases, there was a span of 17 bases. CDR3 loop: CASSLLGAGIISGANVLTF. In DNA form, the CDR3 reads TGTGCCAGCAGCTTATTGGGGGCAGGTATAATCTCTGGGGCCAACGTCCTGACTTTC. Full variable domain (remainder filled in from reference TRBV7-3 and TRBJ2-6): GAGVSQTPSNKVTEKGKYVELRCDPISGHTALYWYRQSLGQGPEFLIYFQGTGAADDSGLPNDRFFAVRPEGSVSTLKIQRTERGDSAVYLCASSLLGAGIISGANVLTFGAGSRLTVL.

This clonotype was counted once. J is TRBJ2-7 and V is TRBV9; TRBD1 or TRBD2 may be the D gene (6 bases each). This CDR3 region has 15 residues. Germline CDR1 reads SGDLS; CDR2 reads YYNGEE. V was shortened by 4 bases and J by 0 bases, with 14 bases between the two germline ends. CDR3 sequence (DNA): TGTGCCAGCAGCCCTCTTGAGGGGGGCTCCTACGAGCAGTACTTC. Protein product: CASSPLEGGSYEQYF.

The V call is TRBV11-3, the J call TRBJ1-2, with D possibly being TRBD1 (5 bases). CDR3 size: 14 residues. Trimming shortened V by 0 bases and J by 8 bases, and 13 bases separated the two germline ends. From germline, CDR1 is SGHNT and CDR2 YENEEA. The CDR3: CASSLDLQGEGYTF. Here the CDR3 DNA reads TGTGCCAGCAGCTTAGATCTCCAGGGAGAAGGCTACACCTTC.

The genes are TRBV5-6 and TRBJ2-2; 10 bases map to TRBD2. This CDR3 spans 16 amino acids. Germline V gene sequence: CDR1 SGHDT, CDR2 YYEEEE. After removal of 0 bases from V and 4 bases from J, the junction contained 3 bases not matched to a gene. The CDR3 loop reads CASSLELAGLTGELFF. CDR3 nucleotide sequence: TGTGCCAGCAGCTTGGAACTAGCGGGACTCACCGGGGAGCTGTTTTTT.

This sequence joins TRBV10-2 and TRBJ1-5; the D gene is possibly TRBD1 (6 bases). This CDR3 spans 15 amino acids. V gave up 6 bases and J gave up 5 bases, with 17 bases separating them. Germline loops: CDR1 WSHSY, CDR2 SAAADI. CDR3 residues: CASRAGVKGHQPQHF. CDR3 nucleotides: TGCGCCAGCAGAGCAGGGGTAAAGGGACATCAGCCCCAGCATTTT.

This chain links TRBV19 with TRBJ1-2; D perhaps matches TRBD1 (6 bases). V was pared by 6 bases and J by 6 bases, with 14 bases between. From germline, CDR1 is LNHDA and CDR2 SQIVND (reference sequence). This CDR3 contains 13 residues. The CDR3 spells CASSRGGVDGYTF. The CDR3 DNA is TGTGCCAGTAGCCGAGGGGGTGTAGATGGCTACACCTTC. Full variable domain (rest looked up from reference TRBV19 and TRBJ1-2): DGGITQSPKYLFRKEGQNVTLSCEQNLNHDAMYWYRQDPGQGLRLIYYSQIVNDFQKGDIAEGYSVSREKKESFPLTVTSAQKNPTAFYLCASSRGGVDGYTFGSGTRLTVV.

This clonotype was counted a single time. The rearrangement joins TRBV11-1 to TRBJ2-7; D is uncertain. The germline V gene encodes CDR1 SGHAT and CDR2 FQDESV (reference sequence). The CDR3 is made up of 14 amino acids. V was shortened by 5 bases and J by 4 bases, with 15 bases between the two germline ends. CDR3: CASSVGVLEYEQYF. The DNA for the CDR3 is TGTGCCAGCAGCGTTGGGGTCCTGGAGTACGAGCAGTACTTC.

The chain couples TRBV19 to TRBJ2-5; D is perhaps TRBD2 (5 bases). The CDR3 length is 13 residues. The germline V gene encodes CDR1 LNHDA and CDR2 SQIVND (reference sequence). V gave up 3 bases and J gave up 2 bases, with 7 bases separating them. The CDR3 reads CASSMTKQETQYF. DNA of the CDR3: TGTGCCAGTAGTATGACTAAACAAGAGACCCAGTACTTC.

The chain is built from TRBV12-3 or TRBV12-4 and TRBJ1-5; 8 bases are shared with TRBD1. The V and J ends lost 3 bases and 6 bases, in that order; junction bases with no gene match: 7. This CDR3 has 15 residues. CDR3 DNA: TGTGCCAGCAGTTTCCGGGACAGGCTCGCTCAGCCCCAGCATTTT. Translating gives CASSFRDRLAQPQHF.

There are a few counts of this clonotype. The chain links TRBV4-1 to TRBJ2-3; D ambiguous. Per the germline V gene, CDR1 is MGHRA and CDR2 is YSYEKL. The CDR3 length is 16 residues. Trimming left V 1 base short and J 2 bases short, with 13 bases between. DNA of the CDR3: TGCGCCAGCAGCCAAGGGAGAGACACCTACACAGATACGCAGTATTTT. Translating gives CASSQGRDTYTDTQYF.